The rows below give T cell receptor beta chains drawn from one sample of a study of blood T cell repertoires in COVID-19. This table comes from immunoSEQ multiplex PCR, and its TCRdb copy is limited to in-frame clones, with some not included. This table holds roughly 70,000 clones, roughly 80% found once. Sequenced: peripheral blood. The receptors shown here come from a man aged 55 to 70 with COVID-19, enrolled during active disease. CDR3s include the opening cysteine and the closing phenylalanine or tryptophan. A D gene is named only where the DNA matches it firmly. Clone size is given for some rows only: seen once, a few or many times, or a class if the clone is expanded.

v_call,j_call,d_call,clone_size,cdr3_aa,cdr3_nt
TRBV2,TRBJ1-1,TRBD1,.,CASSDGQGDTEAFF,TGTGCCAGCTCGGACGGACAGGGTGACACTGAAGCTTTCTTT
TRBV9,TRBJ2-6,.,.,CASSTGQFLNVLTF,TGTGCCAGCAGCACCGGACAGTTCCTCAACGTCCTGACTTTC
TRBV4-1,TRBJ2-4,.,.,CASSQEGSGIQYF,TGCGCCAGCAGCCAAGAGGGCTCGGGAATTCAGTACTTC
TRBV9,TRBJ2-7,TRBD2,.,CASSPGTSVPYEQYF,TGTGCCAGCAGCCCGGGGACTAGCGTACCCTACGAGCAGTACTTC
TRBV5-4,TRBJ2-6,.,.,CASSFFYRGNSGANVLTF,TGTGCCAGCAGCTTTTTTTATAGGGGTAACTCTGGGGCCAACGTCCTGACTTTC
TRBV5-6,TRBJ1-1,.,once,CASSLRAGDYTEAFF,TGTGCCAGCAGCTTGAGAGCGGGAGATTACACTGAAGCTTTCTTT
TRBV4-2,TRBJ2-3,TRBD2,.,CASSQSGSRGATDTQYF,TGTGCCAGCAGCCAAAGCGGGAGCCGAGGGGCGACAGATACGCAGTATTTT
TRBV6-5,TRBJ1-1,TRBD1,few,CASSYSTGGWTEAFF,TGTGCCAGCAGTTACTCGACAGGGGGTTGGACTGAAGCTTTCTTT
TRBV2,TRBJ2-2,.,.,CASSERRGQWTGELFF,TGTGCCAGCAGTGAAAGGAGGGGGCAATGGACCGGGGAGCTGTTTTTT
TRBV24-1,TRBJ2-1,.,.,CATSDPLAPHSYEQFF,TGTGCCACCAGTGACCCCCTAGCGCCCCACTCCTATGAGCAGTTCTTC
TRBV2,TRBJ2-7,TRBD2,.,CASSSPGTSGNEQYF,TGTGCCAGCAGTTCCCCCGGGACTAGCGGCAACGAGCAGTACTTC
TRBV6-6,TRBJ2-1,TRBD2,.,CASTGGREQFF,TGTGCCAGCACGGGGGGACGGGAGCAGTTCTTC
TRBV5-4,TRBJ1-6,TRBD1,once,CASSFDRDNSPLHF,TGTGCCAGCAGCTTTGACAGGGACAATTCACCCCTCCACTTT
TRBV6-6,TRBJ1-3,TRBD1,.,CASSYGTGSSGNTIYF,TGTGCCAGCAGTTACGGGACAGGTAGCTCTGGAAACACCATATATTTT
TRBV2,TRBJ1-2,TRBD1,.,CASRERTGANYGYTF,TGTGCCAGCAGGGAAAGGACAGGGGCTAACTATGGCTACACCTTC
TRBV12-3/TRBV12-4,TRBJ1-2,.,few,CASSSRTDGYTF,TGTGCCAGCAGTTCTAGGACAGACGGCTACACCTTC
TRBV6-5,TRBJ2-3,TRBD1,.,CASVPTGIQATQYF,TGTGCCAGCGTCCCGACAGGGATTCAGGCTACGCAGTATTTT
TRBV9,TRBJ2-5,.,.,CASSVAGVSGGTVETQYF,TGTGCCAGCAGCGTAGCCGGGGTTTCAGGAGGTACGGTAGAGACCCAGTACTTC
TRBV5-1,TRBJ2-7,TRBD1,.,CASSSPGQPSDEQYF,TGCGCCAGCAGTTCACCGGGACAGCCTTCTGACGAGCAGTACTTC
TRBV12-3/TRBV12-4,TRBJ1-6,TRBD1,.,CASSLDRVIPLHF,TGTGCCAGCAGCCTCGACAGGGTGATACCCCTCCACTTT
TRBV30,TRBJ2-2,.,once,CAWTYQATGELFF,TGTGCCTGGACATATCAAGCGACCGGGGAGCTGTTTTTT
TRBV2,TRBJ2-5,.,.,CASGQSFETQYF,TGTGCCAGCGGACAGTCATTTGAGACCCAGTACTTC
TRBV6-1,TRBJ2-5,TRBD1,.,CASSDPGQGLETQYF,TGTGCCAGCAGTGACCCGGGACAGGGTTTAGAGACCCAGTACTTC
TRBV30,TRBJ2-4,.,.,CAWSVGVPNIQYF,TGTGCCTGGAGTGTAGGGGTCCCAAACATTCAGTACTTC
TRBV5-1,TRBJ2-7,TRBD1,.,CASSSGQITYEQYF,TGCGCCAGCAGCTCGGGACAGATCACCTACGAGCAGTACTTC
TRBV18,TRBJ2-2,.,.,CASSRQADANTGELFF,TGTGCCAGCTCACGACAGGCCGACGCGAACACCGGGGAGCTGTTTTTT
TRBV6-2/TRBV6-3,TRBJ2-7,TRBD2,.,CASSRTRLADSYEQYF,TGTGCCAGCAGTCGAACAAGACTAGCGGATTCCTACGAGCAGTACTTC
TRBV10-2,TRBJ2-7,.,.,CASSALRSPGSYEQYF,TGCGCCAGCAGTGCCCTGAGGAGTCCAGGGTCTTACGAGCAGTACTTC
TRBV30,TRBJ1-5,TRBD1,.,CAWDDRVGVQPQHF,TGTGCCTGGGACGACAGGGTAGGTGTTCAGCCCCAGCATTTT
TRBV5-1,TRBJ2-3,.,.,CASSLARAPDTQYF,TGCGCCAGCAGCTTGGCCAGGGCGCCAGATACGCAGTATTTT
TRBV7-9,TRBJ2-3,TRBD2,.,CASSPGGATDTQYF,TGTGCCAGCAGCCCGGGAGGTGCCACAGATACGCAGTATTTT
TRBV29-1,TRBJ2-1,.,.,CSVEAMGLANEQFF,TGCAGCGTTGAAGCCATGGGCCTAGCGAATGAGCAGTTCTTC
TRBV29-1,TRBJ2-3,TRBD1,.,CSVEDSGTGNSQYF,TGCAGCGTTGAAGACTCCGGGACAGGCAATTCGCAGTATTTT
TRBV19,TRBJ1-1,TRBD1,many,CASTQGAVNTEAFF,TGTGCCAGCACCCAGGGGGCGGTGAACACTGAAGCTTTCTTT
TRBV6-5,TRBJ2-7,.,.,CASTLLEAAYEQYF,TGTGCCAGCACCCTACTAGAGGCGGCCTACGAGCAGTACTTC
TRBV28,TRBJ2-7,.,few,CASSYAGTYEQYF,TGTGCCAGCAGTTACGCGGGAACCTACGAGCAGTACTTC
TRBV2,TRBJ2-3,TRBD2,.,CASYGGGGTDTQYF,TGTGCCAGCTATGGGGGAGGGGGCACAGATACGCAGTATTTT
TRBV24-1,TRBJ1-4,.,.,CATSASTGTTNEKLFF,TGTGCCACCAGTGCCTCAACAGGGACAACTAATGAAAAACTGTTTTTT
TRBV10-1,TRBJ1-1,.,.,CASSESSWSTEAFF,TGCGCCAGCAGTGAGTCGTCTTGGAGCACTGAAGCTTTCTTT
TRBV27,TRBJ2-5,TRBD1,.,CASSTGARETQYF,TGTGCCAGCAGTACAGGGGCCCGAGAGACCCAGTACTTC
TRBV29-1,TRBJ1-2,.,.,CSADGPGGGYGYTF,TGCAGCGCGGATGGACCGGGAGGGGGCTATGGCTACACCTTC
TRBV5-1,TRBJ2-4,TRBD2,.,CASTASGGLNIQYF,TGCGCCAGCACCGCTAGCGGGGGCCTAAACATTCAGTACTTC